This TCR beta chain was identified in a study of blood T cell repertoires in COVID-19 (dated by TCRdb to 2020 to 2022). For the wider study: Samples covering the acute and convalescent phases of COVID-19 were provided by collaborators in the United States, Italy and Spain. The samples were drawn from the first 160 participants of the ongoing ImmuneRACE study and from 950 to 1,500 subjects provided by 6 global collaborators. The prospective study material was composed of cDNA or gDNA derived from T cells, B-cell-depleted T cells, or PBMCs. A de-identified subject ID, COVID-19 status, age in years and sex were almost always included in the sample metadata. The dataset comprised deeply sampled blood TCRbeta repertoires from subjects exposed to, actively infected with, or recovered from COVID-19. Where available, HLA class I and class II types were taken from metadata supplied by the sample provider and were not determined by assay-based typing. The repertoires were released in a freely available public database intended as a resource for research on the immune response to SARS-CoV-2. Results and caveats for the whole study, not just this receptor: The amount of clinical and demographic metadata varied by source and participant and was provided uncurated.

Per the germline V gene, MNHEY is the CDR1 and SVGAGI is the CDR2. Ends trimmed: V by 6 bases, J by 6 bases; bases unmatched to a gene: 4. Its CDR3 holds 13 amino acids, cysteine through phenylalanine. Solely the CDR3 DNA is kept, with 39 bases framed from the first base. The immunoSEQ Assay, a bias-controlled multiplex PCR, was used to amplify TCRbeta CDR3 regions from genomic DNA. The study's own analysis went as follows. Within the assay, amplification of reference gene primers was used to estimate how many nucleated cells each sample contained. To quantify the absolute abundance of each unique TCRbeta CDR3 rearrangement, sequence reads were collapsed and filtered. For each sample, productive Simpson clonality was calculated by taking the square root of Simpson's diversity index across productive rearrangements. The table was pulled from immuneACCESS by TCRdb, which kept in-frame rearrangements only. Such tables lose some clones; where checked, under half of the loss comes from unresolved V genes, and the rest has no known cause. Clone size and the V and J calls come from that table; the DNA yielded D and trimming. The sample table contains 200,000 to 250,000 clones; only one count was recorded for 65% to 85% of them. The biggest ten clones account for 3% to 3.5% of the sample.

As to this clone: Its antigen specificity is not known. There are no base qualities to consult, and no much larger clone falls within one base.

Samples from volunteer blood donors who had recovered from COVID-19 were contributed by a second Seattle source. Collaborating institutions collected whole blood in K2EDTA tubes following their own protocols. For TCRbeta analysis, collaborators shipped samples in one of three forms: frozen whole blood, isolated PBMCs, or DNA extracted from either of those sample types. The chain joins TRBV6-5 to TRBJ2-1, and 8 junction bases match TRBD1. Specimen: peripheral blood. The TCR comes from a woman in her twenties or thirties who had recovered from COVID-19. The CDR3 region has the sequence CASRDRGGNEQFF. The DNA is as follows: TGTGCCAGCAGAGACAGGGGAGGCAATGAGCAGTTCTTC.